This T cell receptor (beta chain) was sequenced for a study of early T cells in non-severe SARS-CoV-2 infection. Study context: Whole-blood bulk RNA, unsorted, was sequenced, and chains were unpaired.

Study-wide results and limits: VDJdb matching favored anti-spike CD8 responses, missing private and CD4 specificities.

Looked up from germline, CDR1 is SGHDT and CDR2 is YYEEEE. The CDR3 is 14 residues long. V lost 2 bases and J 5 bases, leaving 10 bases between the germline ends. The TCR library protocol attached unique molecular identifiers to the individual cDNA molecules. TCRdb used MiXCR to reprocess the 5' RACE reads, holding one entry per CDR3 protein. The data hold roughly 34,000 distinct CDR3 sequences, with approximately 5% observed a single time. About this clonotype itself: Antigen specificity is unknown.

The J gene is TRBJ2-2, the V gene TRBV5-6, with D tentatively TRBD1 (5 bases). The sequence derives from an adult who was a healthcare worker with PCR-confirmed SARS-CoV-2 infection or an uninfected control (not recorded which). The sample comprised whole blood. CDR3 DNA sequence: TGTGCCAGCAGCTTTCTTCAGGGTACCGGGGAGCTGTTTTTT. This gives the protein CASSFLQGTGELFF.